The clone carrying this T cell receptor (beta chain) was seen at least ten times. TRAV and TRBV primers primed cDNA for both TCRalpha and TCRbeta. For amplifying TCRs, the PCR ran for about 20 cycles with Phusion, which was used together with a constant-region primer and the adapter on the V primers. TCRdb analysed the reads with MiXCR anew, one entry per CDR3 protein. The data show tens of thousands of distinct CDR3 sequences, with 20% to 25% seen just once and 10% to 15% held by the top ten. These data come from a study of low-dose radiotherapy and immunotherapy resistance in tumors. About the research overall: One day before radiation and immunotherapy, intravenous cyclophosphamide 200 mg/m2 was administered, with this repeated every two weeks.

Deletions cut 6 bases from V and 11 bases from J, with 19 bases between. The CDR3 consists of 14 residues. Indicated time point: after trial treatment. Treatment here: LDRT plus nivolumab, ipilimumab, low-dose cyclophosphamide and aspirin (RACIN trial). Treatment of the donors consisted of nivolumab and ipilimumab (plus aspirin, low-dose cyclophosphamide and low-dose radiotherapy). This sequence joins TRBV12-3 or TRBV12-4 and TRBJ2-2; D uncertain. The sample was PBMCs, taken after low-dose radiotherapy plus immunotherapy. This clonotype was obtained from a female donor with ovarian cancer. The CDR3 sequence is CASRSQSTPIELFF. The CDR3 DNA reads as TGTGCCAGCAGGTCCCAATCTACCCCGATAGAGCTGTTTTTT.